This T cell receptor beta chain is drawn from a study of blood T cells in healthy people across ages. Study conclusions and caveats: Getting older went along with TCR beta diversity per million T cells dropping roughly linearly.

Between the trimmed V and J ends, which lost 1 base and 3 bases, there was a span of 10 bases. The CDR3 length is 14 residues. CDR1 is SGHTA and CDR2 is FQGNSA in the germline V gene. Primers used in a second PCR of about 7 to 11 cycles were a sample-barcoded 5' primer and a J-beta primer mix. The template-switch adaptor, which had 12 random nucleotides, put a tag on each cDNA molecule. Samples each returned at least 2.5 million CDR3-containing paired-end reads. TCRdb analysed the 5' RACE reads with MiXCR anew, one entry per CDR3 protein. The table lists approximately 1,700,000 distinct CDR3 sequences, about two fifths of them singletons, with more than 20% in the top ten. Details on this clonotype: What it binds is not known.

Donors were healthy Caucasian individuals from Russia aged about 6 to 90. The sequence derives from a human donor in good health. Sequenced input: blood. The chain is built from TRBV7-2 and TRBJ2-7; TRBD1 might be the D (5 bases). The chain's CDR3 is CASSLEWTSYEQYF. CDR3 in DNA: TGTGCCAGCAGCTTAGAATGGACAAGCTACGAGCAGTACTTC.